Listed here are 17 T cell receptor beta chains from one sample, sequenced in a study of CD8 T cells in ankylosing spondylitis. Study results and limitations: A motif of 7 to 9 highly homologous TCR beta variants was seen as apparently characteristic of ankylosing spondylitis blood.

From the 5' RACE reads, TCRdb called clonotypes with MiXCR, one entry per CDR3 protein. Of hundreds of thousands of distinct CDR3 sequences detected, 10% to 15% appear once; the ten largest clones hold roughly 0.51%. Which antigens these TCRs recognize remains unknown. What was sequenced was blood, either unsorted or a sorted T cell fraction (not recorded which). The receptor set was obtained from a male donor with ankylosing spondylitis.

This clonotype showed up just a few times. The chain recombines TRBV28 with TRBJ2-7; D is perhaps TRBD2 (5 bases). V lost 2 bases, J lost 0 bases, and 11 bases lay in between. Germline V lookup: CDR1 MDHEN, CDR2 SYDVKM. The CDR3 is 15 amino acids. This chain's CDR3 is CASSLRGRISYEQYF. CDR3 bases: TGTGCCAGCAGTTTACGGGGTAGAATCTCCTACGAGCAGTACTTC. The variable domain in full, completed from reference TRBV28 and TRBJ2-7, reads DVKVTQSSRYLVKRTGEKVFLECVQDMDHENMFWYRQDPGLGLRLIYFSYDVKMKEKGDIPEGYSVSREKKERFSLILESASTNQTSMYLCASSLRGRISYEQYFGPGTRLTVT.

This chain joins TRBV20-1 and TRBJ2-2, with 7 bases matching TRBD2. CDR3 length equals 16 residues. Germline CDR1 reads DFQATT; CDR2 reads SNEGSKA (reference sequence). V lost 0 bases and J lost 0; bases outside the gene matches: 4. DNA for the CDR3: TGCAGTGCTAGAGATTTTGCGGGGGCGAACACCGGGGAGCTGTTTTTT. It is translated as CSARDFAGANTGELFF.

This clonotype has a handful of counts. The chain's CDR3 is CASSFFQTQYF. The DNA for the CDR3 is TGTGCCAGCAGCTTTTTCCAGACCCAGTACTTC. The rearrangement joins TRBV7-2 to TRBJ2-5; D is ambiguous. The CDR3 has 11 amino acids. Between the trimmed V and J ends, which lost 3 bases and 6 bases, there was a span of 5 bases. Germline V gene data show CDR1 as SGHTA and CDR2 as FQGNSA.

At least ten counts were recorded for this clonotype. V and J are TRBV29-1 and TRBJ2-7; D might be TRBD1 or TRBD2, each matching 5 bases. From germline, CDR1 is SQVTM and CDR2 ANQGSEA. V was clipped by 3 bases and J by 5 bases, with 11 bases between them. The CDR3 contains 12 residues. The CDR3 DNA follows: TGCAGCGTTGAGGCAGGGACCGACGAGCAGTACTTC. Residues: CSVEAGTDEQYF.

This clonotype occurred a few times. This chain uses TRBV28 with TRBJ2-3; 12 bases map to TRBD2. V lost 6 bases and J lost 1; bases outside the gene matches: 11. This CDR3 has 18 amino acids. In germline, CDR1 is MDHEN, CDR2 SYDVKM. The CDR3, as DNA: TGTGCCAGCAGCTTGGGACAGTGGACTAGCGGGGGCACAGATACGCAGTATTTT. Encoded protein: CASSLGQWTSGGTDTQYF.

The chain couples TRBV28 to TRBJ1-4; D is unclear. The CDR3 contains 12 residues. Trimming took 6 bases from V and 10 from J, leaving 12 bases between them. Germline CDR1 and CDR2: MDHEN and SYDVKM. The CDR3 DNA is TGTGCCAGCAGCCCTAACGCAGGAAAACTGTTTTTT. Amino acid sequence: CASSPNAGKLFF.

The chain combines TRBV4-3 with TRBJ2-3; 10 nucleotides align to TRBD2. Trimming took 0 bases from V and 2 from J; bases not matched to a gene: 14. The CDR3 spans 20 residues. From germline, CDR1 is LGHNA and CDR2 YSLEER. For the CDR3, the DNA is TGCGCCAGCAGCCAAGATTTCGGGTCGCCTAGCGGGGGAGACACAGATACGCAGTATTTT. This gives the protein CASSQDFGSPSGGDTDTQYF.

The CDR3 bases are TGTGCCAGCAGTTACTCCCGACAGACGGGTGGCGGTGGCTACACCTTC. Its protein is CASSYSRQTGGGGYTF. This chain uses TRBV6-5 with TRBJ1-2, with D maybe TRBD1 (5 bases). The germline V and J ends were trimmed by 0 bases and 7 bases, with 18 bases remaining between them. The CDR3 runs to 16 residues. Per germline, CDR1 MNHEY and CDR2 SVGAGI.

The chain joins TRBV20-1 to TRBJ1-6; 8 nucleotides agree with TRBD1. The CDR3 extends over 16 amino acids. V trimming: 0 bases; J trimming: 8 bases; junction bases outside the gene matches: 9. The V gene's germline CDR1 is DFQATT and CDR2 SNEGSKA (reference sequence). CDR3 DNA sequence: TGCAGTGCTAGAGATGCCCAGGGGGCAAGCGATTCACCCCTCCACTTT. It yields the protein CSARDAQGASDSPLHF.

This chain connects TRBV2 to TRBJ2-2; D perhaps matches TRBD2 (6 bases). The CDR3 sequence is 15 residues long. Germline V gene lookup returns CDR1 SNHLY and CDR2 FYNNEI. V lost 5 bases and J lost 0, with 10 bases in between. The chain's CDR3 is CASSWDSPNTGELFF. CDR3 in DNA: TGTGCCAGCAGTTGGGACTCTCCGAACACCGGGGAGCTGTTTTTT.

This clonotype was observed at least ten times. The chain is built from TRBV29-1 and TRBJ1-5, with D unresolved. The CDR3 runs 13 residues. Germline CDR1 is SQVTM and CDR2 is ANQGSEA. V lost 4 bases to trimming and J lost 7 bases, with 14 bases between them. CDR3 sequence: CSVVREMGQPQHF. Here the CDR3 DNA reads TGCAGCGTTGTAAGGGAAATGGGCCAGCCCCAGCATTTT.

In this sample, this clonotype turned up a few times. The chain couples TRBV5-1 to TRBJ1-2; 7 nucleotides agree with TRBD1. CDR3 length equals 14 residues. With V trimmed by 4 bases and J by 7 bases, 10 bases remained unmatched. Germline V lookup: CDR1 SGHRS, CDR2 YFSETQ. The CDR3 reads CASSPLTGVGGYTF. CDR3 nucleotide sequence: TGCGCCAGCAGCCCCCTAACAGGGGTTGGTGGCTACACCTTC.

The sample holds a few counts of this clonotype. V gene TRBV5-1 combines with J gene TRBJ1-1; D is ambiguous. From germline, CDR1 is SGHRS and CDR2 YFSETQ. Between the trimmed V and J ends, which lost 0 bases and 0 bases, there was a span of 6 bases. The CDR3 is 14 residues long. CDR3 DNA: TGCGCCAGCAGCTTGGCACCGTTGAACACTGAAGCTTTCTTT. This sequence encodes CASSLAPLNTEAFF.

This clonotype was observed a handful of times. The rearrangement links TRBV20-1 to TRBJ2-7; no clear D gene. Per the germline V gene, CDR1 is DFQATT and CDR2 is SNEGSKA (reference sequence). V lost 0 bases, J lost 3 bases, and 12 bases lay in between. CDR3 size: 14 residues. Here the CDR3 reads CSARDSPRFYEQYF. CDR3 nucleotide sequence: TGCAGTGCTAGAGATAGTCCTCGTTTCTACGAGCAGTACTTC.

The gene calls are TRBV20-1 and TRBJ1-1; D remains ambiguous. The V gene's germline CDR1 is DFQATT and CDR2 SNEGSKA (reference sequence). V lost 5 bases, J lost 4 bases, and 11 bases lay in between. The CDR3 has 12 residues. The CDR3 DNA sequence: TGCAGTGCTCTCAAAGGGCCCACTGAAGCTTTCTTT. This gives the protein CSALKGPTEAFF.

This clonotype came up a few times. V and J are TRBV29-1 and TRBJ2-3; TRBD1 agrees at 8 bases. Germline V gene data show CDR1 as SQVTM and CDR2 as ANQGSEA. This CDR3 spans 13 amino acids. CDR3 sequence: CTTRTGITDTQYF. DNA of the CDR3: TGCACCACTAGGACAGGGATCACAGATACGCAGTATTTT.

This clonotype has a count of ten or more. CDR3 nucleotide sequence: TGTGCCAGCAGTAGGACAGCTAACTATGGCTACACCTTC. Amino acid sequence: CASSRTANYGYTF. V gene TRBV2 combines with J gene TRBJ1-2, with a possible D match to TRBD1 (6 bases). Germline values: CDR1 SNHLY, CDR2 FYNNEI. The CDR3 runs 13 residues. V was cut by 5 bases and J by 0 bases, with 7 bases left in between.